A single TCR beta chain is shown here with its context. Its antigen is as yet unknown. TCRdb's table, derived via immunoSEQ multiplex PCR, lists solely in-frame clones and lacks some. Seen here are around 320,000 clones, about nine tenths observed once, and the top ten hold more than 3%. The record originates from a study of Ad26.COV2.S vaccination and SARS-CoV-2 variants. Study-wide points: Spike-specific TCR breadth was greater after Ad26.COV2.S than placebo. The breadth of spike-specific CD8+ and CD4+ T cell responses after vaccination was reportedly substantial. Placebo recipients and vaccine recipients were similar in non-spike TCR breadth.

Specified treatment: about 20 received Ad26.COV2.S at low or high dose, single or two shots; about five received placebo; per-sample allocation not given. On day 63 after the first injection, vaccine and placebo recipients gave samples. Recruitment in Boston yielded a donor of adult age, 18-55 years. This TCR was sampled from a person between 18 and 59 years old who received the Ad26.COV2.S COVID-19 vaccine or a placebo. The sequences come from peripheral blood, collected in a trial of Ad26.COV2.S vaccine versus placebo.

CDR3 sequence: CASSPRREDQPQHF. As DNA, the CDR3 is TGTGCCAGCTCACCGCGGAGGGAGGATCAGCCCCAGCATTTT. V usage is TRBV18 and J usage is TRBJ1-5; no clear D gene. V dropped 3 bases and J dropped 5 bases, with 11 bases sitting between them. In germline, CDR1 is KGHSH, CDR2 LQKENI. This CDR3 has 14 amino acids.